This T cell receptor (beta chain) was sequenced for a study of identical twins. Study-wide results and caveats: It was cross-sectional statistical analysis, not following the same donors, that the conclusions relied on. The models gave estimates that fell short of the out-of-frame TCR alpha sharing seen in monozygotic twins. Out-of-frame alpha sequences common to twins were enriched for low generation probability.

TCRdb itself ran the 5' RACE reads through MiXCR, one entry per CDR3 protein. The top ten hold less than 0.35% of the sample, which has some 1,700,000 distinct CDR3 sequences, around 33% seen once. CDR1 is LGHDT and CDR2 is YNNKEL in the germline V gene (reference sequence). The CDR3 totals 13 residues. Trimming cost V 2 bases and J 11 bases, with 15 bases left between them. With regard to this clonotype: Antigen unknown.

This clonotype was sampled from a newborn girl in good health. J is TRBJ2-5 and V is TRBV3-1; perhaps TRBD1 as D (6 bases). Input material: cord blood. CDR3 sequence (DNA): TGTGCCAGCAGCCAACTAGGGACAAATGAGCAGTACTTC. It specifies CASSQLGTNEQYF.